A selection of T cell receptor beta chains follows, all from one sample in a study of neurological immune-mediated disorders. In TCRdb, the 5' RACE reads were re-called with MiXCR into one record per CDR3 protein. The data show tens of thousands of distinct CDR3 sequences, around 9.3% seen once. Input material: PBMCs. These receptors all stem from a woman between 55 and 75 years old with HTLV-1-associated myelopathy (HAM/TSP). Each CDR3 is given without its conserved first and last residue. Size tells how often a clone was seen (once, few, many) or the class of an expanded clone, and some rows leave it out.

cdr3_aa: ASSSGVGTDTQY; j_call: TRBJ2-3; v_call: TRBV7-7; clone_size: many
cdr3_aa: ASSHSTGGTQY; j_call: TRBJ2-3; v_call: TRBV27; clone_size: many
cdr3_aa: ASSPGQGFNEQF; j_call: TRBJ2-1; v_call: TRBV27; clone_size: many
cdr3_aa: SARDITWASGDARKPTDTQY; j_call: TRBJ2-3; v_call: TRBV20-1; clone_size: many
cdr3_aa: ASSLWRLATGELF; j_call: TRBJ2-2; v_call: TRBV7-8; clone_size: many
cdr3_aa: SARASGWSYEQY; j_call: TRBJ2-7; v_call: TRBV20-1; clone_size: many
cdr3_aa: VNNPDRGNIYEQY; j_call: TRBJ2-7; v_call: TRBV28; clone_size: -
cdr3_aa: ASSVGAAGARSAQNERQF; j_call: TRBJ2-1; v_call: TRBV9; clone_size: many
cdr3_aa: AWSVPRHSTDTQY; j_call: TRBJ2-3; v_call: TRBV30; clone_size: many
cdr3_aa: ASSLEGALLQSTDTQY; j_call: TRBJ2-3; v_call: TRBV5-1; clone_size: medium-sized
cdr3_aa: TWSSGVGENGYT; j_call: TRBJ1-2; v_call: TRBV30; clone_size: many